This T cell receptor beta chain was captured in a study of control samples from healthy donors and cancer patients. Germline CDR1 reads SNHLY; CDR2 reads FYNNEI. This CDR3 is built from 15 residues. The V end was cut by 7 bases, the J end by 3 bases, with 15 bases between. There are a few counts of this clone. Sequencing was performed with immunoSEQ multiplex PCR; in TCRdb, only in-frame clones are kept and a portion is missing. The sample yields some 97,000 clones, roughly 87% seen once. This chain links TRBV2 with TRBJ1-4; possible D gene TRBD1, 5 bases. The receptor was isolated from a woman in her 50s in good health. Source material: blood. The CDR3 coding sequence is TGTGCCAGCATTACTCAGGGCCTAGCTAATGAAAAACTGTTTTTT. It codes for CASITQGLANEKLFF. Looking up the rest from reference TRBV2 and TRBJ1-4 gives the full variable domain: EPEVTQTPSHQVTQMGQEVILRCVPISNHLYFYWYRQILGQKVEFLVSFYNNEISEKSEIFDDQFSVERPDGSNFTLKIRSTKLEDSAMYFCASITQGLANEKLFFGSGTQLSVL.